Listed below are T cell receptor beta chains from one sample, sequenced in a study of blood T cell repertoires in COVID-19. Sequenced by immunoSEQ multiplex PCR; TCRdb stores in-frame clones only, minus some. There are tens of thousands of clones in the sample; around 90% occur only once, and about a tenth lies in the top ten. The sequencing sample was made of peripheral blood. These receptors were obtained from a human donor in a cohort sampled during active COVID-19. Both conserved end residues are part of each CDR3. The D gene is left open where the match is weak. Size values are once, few and many counts, or a class for expanded clones, and some rows have none.

size,D,J,V,CDR3,DNA
-,TRBD1,TRBJ1-2,TRBV19,CASDRGSNGYTF,TGTGCCAGCGACAGGGGAAGTAATGGCTACACCTTC
-,-,TRBJ2-2,TRBV2,CASTDRSGLTGELFF,TGTGCCAGCACTGACAGGTCTGGGTTGACGGGGGAGCTGTTTTTT
-,-,TRBJ2-1,TRBV27,CASSRGIILANEQFF,TGTGCCAGCAGTCGCGGAATCATACTAGCCAATGAGCAGTTCTTC
-,-,TRBJ2-7,TRBV19,CASSSRGSTYEQYF,TGTGCCAGTAGTAGTAGAGGCTCTACCTACGAGCAGTACTTC
-,TRBD1,TRBJ2-1,TRBV7-2,CASSFSGTGRSYNEQFF,TGTGCCAGCAGCTTTTCTGGGACAGGCCGATCCTACAATGAGCAGTTCTTC
-,-,TRBJ2-1,TRBV20-1,CSASTGKSSYNEQFF,TGCAGTGCTAGTACAGGGAAGAGCTCCTACAATGAGCAGTTCTTC
-,TRBD2,TRBJ2-1,TRBV30,CAWSAGVVADEQFF,TGTGCCTGGAGCGCGGGAGTGGTTGCGGATGAGCAGTTCTTC
-,TRBD2,TRBJ2-3,TRBV3-1/TRBV3-2,CASSPRLAGDGSDTQYF,TGTGCCAGCAGCCCTCGACTAGCGGGAGATGGATCAGATACGCAGTATTTT
-,-,TRBJ2-7,TRBV11-1,CAGSLGTFSYEQYF,TGTGCCGGCAGCTTAGGGACTTTCTCCTACGAGCAGTACTTC
-,TRBD1,TRBJ2-5,TRBV7-2,CASSLVPGGLETQYF,TGTGCCAGCAGCTTAGTCCCAGGGGGCTTGGAGACCCAGTACTTC
-,TRBD2,TRBJ2-2,TRBV29-1,CSVEDRRTSGRNTGELFF,TGCAGCGTTGAAGATCGTAGGACTAGCGGGAGGAACACCGGGGAGCTGTTTTTT
-,TRBD1,TRBJ1-1,TRBV5-1,CASSLAAGGTEAFF,TGCGCCAGCAGCTTGGCTGCAGGGGGCACTGAAGCTTTCTTT
-,TRBD2,TRBJ2-1,TRBV11-2,CASSWTSGDNEQFF,TGTGCCAGCAGTTGGACTAGCGGCGACAATGAGCAGTTCTTC
once,TRBD2,TRBJ2-2,TRBV28,CASRGLAGYTGELFF,TGTGCCAGCAGGGGACTAGCGGGATACACCGGGGAGCTGTTTTTT
-,-,TRBJ2-7,TRBV20-1,CSALGAYEQYF,TGCAGTGCGTTAGGGGCCTACGAGCAGTACTTC
-,-,TRBJ1-6,TRBV5-4,CASSLTVGSNSPLHF,TGTGCCAGCAGCTTGACAGTGGGGAGTAATTCACCCCTCCACTTT
-,TRBD2,TRBJ2-3,TRBV11-3,CASSLYGGDSTDTQYF,TGTGCCAGCAGCTTATACGGGGGGGATAGCACAGATACGCAGTATTTT
-,TRBD2,TRBJ2-3,TRBV7-6,CASSPGTTFTQYF,TGTGCCAGCAGCCCCGGGACTACCTTTACGCAGTATTTT
-,TRBD2,TRBJ2-1,TRBV5-5,CASRGVLVAGYNEQFF,TGTGCCAGCAGGGGGGTGCTGGTAGCGGGCTACAATGAGCAGTTCTTC
-,-,TRBJ2-5,TRBV7-9,CASSLLASQETQYF,TGTGCCAGCAGCTTACTAGCGAGCCAAGAGACCCAGTACTTC
-,-,TRBJ1-6,TRBV9,CASSPGTLNSPLHF,TGTGCCAGCAGCCCCGGGACTCTTAATTCACCCCTCCACTTT
once,-,TRBJ2-2,TRBV4-3,CASSQDPISVTGELFF,TGCGCCAGCAGCCAAGATCCGATTAGCGTGACCGGGGAGCTGTTTTTT
-,TRBD2,TRBJ2-3,TRBV6-1,CASSDRGDTDTQYF,TGTGCCAGCAGTGACCGGGGGGACACAGATACGCAGTATTTT
-,TRBD1,TRBJ2-3,TRBV9,CASSVARGITDTQYF,TGTGCCAGCAGCGTAGCCAGGGGGATCACAGATACGCAGTATTTT
-,TRBD2,TRBJ2-7,TRBV2,CASSKGLAGTYEQYF,TGTGCCAGCAGTAAAGGACTAGCTGGAACCTACGAGCAGTACTTC
-,TRBD2,TRBJ2-7,TRBV5-6,CASSFGPGLAGLEQYF,TGTGCCAGCAGCTTCGGCCCGGGACTAGCGGGACTAGAGCAGTACTTC
-,TRBD2,TRBJ2-1,TRBV28,CASSLLAGVGNEQFF,TGTGCCAGCAGTTTACTAGCGGGAGTGGGCAATGAGCAGTTCTTC
-,TRBD1,TRBJ2-7,TRBV19,CASNSQVGTGNEQYF,TGTGCCAGTAATTCCCAAGTAGGGACAGGGAACGAGCAGTACTTC
-,-,TRBJ2-3,TRBV6-5,CASHGADTQYF,TGTGCCAGTCACGGGGCAGATACGCAGTATTTT
-,-,TRBJ2-1,TRBV28,CASSLRSGTQYNEQFF,TGTGCCAGCAGTTTGAGATCAGGGACTCAGTACAATGAGCAGTTCTTC